The 8 T cell receptor beta chains given below trace back to one sample, sequenced in a study of Ad26.COV2.S vaccination and SARS-CoV-2 variants (dated by TCRdb to the early 2020s). Library generation was performed with the immunoSEQ multiplex PCR assay. What TCRdb holds here is the immuneACCESS table cut down to in-frame rearrangements. Part of the clones is not present; checked against another copy, under half of the missing clones reflect an unresolved V gene, and the others are unexplained. The sample yields around 300,000 clones; around 88% were counted once. The top ten constitute approximately 11% of the sample. Sample treatment or condition, as interpreted from the label and publication: 19 received Ad26.COV2.S at low or high dose, single or two shots; about 5 received placebo; per-sample allocation not given. Repertoires of vaccine and placebo recipients were sequenced from samples collected on day 63 after the first injection.

Sequencing used peripheral blood, obtained in a trial of Ad26.COV2.S vaccine versus placebo. Every receptor here comes from a person between 18 and 65 years old who received the Ad26.COV2.S COVID-19 vaccine or a placebo.

The rearrangement joins TRBV5-1 to TRBJ2-7, with TRBD1 matching 8 bases. The CDR3 length is 16 residues. Per the germline V gene, CDR1 is SGHRS and CDR2 is YFSETQ. Germline trimming cut 0 bases from V and 3 bases from J; bases unmatched to any gene: 8. In DNA form, the CDR3 reads TGCGCCAGCAGCTTGGAGGGGGCAGGGGGCGGCTACGAGCAGTACTTC. Translated: CASSLEGAGGGYEQYF. Full variable domain (outside the CDR3, taken from reference TRBV5-1 and TRBJ2-7): KAGVTQTPRYLIKTRGQQVTLSCSPISGHRSVSWYQQTPGQGLQFLFEYFSETQRNKGNFPGRFSGRQFSNSRSEMNVSTLELGDSALYLCASSLEGAGGGYEQYFGPGTRLTVT.

This chain links TRBV4-3 with TRBJ2-1; D possibly corresponds to TRBD1 (5 bases). Looked up from germline, CDR1 is LGHNA and CDR2 is YSLEER. Deletions cut 0 bases from V and 0 bases from J, with 12 bases between. The CDR3 is 17 residues long. This CDR3 is CASSQDPGPTSYNEQFF. The CDR3 DNA reads as TGCGCCAGCAGCCAAGATCCAGGGCCGACCTCCTACAATGAGCAGTTCTTC.

The chain uses TRBV6-5 and TRBJ2-3; a possible D gene is TRBD2 (6 bases). Germline CDR1 reads MNHEY; CDR2 reads SVGAGI. The CDR3 consists of 14 residues. V was cut by 4 bases and J by 2 bases, with 10 bases left in between. The CDR3 loop reads CASSSGLDTDTQYF. As DNA, the CDR3 is TGTGCCAGCAGTTCGGGACTTGACACAGATACGCAGTATTTT.

The chain uses TRBV10-3 and TRBJ2-1; D possibly corresponds to TRBD2 (6 bases). V lost 1 base and J lost 0, with 7 bases in between. Germline lookup yields CDR1 ENHRY and CDR2 SYGVKD. This CDR3 spans 15 amino acids. CDR3 sequence: CAISELAASYNEQFF. The CDR3, as DNA: TGTGCCATCAGTGAGTTAGCGGCCTCCTACAATGAGCAGTTCTTC.

This clone was seen once. The chain is built from TRBV5-1 and TRBJ2-1; 9 nucleotides agree with TRBD2. The CDR3 contains 17 residues. V gave up 7 bases and J gave up 4 bases; unmatched junction bases: 15. CDR1 SGHRS and CDR2 YFSETQ come from the germline V gene. In DNA, the CDR3 is TGCGCCAGCGACCCGTCAGCGGGAGGTAATCTTTACAATGAGCAGTTCTTC. Protein product: CASDPSAGGNLYNEQFF.

This clone was picked up one time. The V and J genes are TRBV7-2 and TRBJ2-1, with D unclear. V dropped 0 bases and J dropped 5 bases, with 11 bases sitting between them. Germline assignment: CDR1 SGHTA and CDR2 FQGNSA. The CDR3 is 15 residues long. In nucleotides, the CDR3 is TGTGCCAGCAGCTTAGCGCCCCGGGTCAACAATGAGCAGTTCTTC. Translated, it gives CASSLAPRVNNEQFF.

The V gene is TRBV6-2 or TRBV6-3, the J gene TRBJ2-3; no firm D call. Per germline, CDR1 MNHEY and CDR2 SVGEGT. This CDR3 region has 14 residues. V was clipped by 0 bases and J by 2 bases, with 6 bases between them. CDR3 DNA: TGTGCCAGCAGTTACTCCGGGTACACAGATACGCAGTATTTT. Translated: CASSYSGYTDTQYF.

The genes are TRBV10-3 and TRBJ2-1; 12 nucleotides match TRBD2. Trimming took 6 bases from V and 0 from J; bases not matched to a gene: 6. Per the germline V gene, CDR1 is ENHRY and CDR2 is SYGVKD. The CDR3 consists of 17 residues. The CDR3 region has the DNA TGTGCCATCAGGCCCCAGACTAGCGGGAGCTCCTACAATGAGCAGTTCTTC. Amino acid sequence: CAIRPQTSGSSYNEQFF.